Sequencing of this T cell receptor (beta chain) was carried out in a study of T cell responses to AZD1222 COVID-19 vaccine. The analysis combined second doses at about 4 or about 12 weeks. V gave up 7 bases and J gave up 3 bases, with 10 bases separating them. CDR3 length: 12 residues. From germline, CDR1 is GTSNPN and CDR2 SVGIG (reference sequence). The study's findings and limits: Only after the peak T cell response were repertoires sampled. Spike-specific TCR breadth and depth both grew after two AZD1222 doses.

Profiled with immunoSEQ multiplex PCR; TCRdb holds only in-frame clones, not every one. This table has roughly 150,000 clones, about 90% appearing once. This clone was found a few times. Its cognate antigen is unknown. V and J are TRBV30 and TRBJ1-3; D uncertain. This specimen was peripheral blood, taken 28 days after the second AZD1222 dose. The TCR comes from an adult who received the AZD1222 COVID-19 vaccine. DNA of the CDR3: TGTGCCTTGCGGTCTCTTGGAAACACCATATATTTT. This translates into CALRSLGNTIYF.